A single sample gave rise to the 21 T cell receptor beta chains below, sequenced in a study of CD8 T cells in ankylosing spondylitis. One entry per CDR3 protein, called by TCRdb with MiXCR from the 5' RACE reads. Of under 250,000 distinct CDR3 sequences listed, roughly 32% are singletons. Material for sequencing was blood, either unsorted or a sorted T cell fraction (not recorded which). The receptors shown here come from a male donor with ankylosing spondylitis or in good health (not recorded which).

The CDR3 protein is CASSSLRDSNNEQFF. In DNA, the CDR3 is TGTGCCAGCAGCTCACTTCGGGACAGTAACAATGAGCAGTTCTTC. This chain joins TRBV7-9 and TRBJ2-1, with 7 bases aligning to TRBD1. The CDR3 runs to 15 residues. Germline lookup yields CDR1 SEHNR and CDR2 FQNEAQ (reference sequence). V was clipped by 4 bases and J by 5 bases; unmatched bases: 8.

The chain's CDR3 is CATRGQHQETQYF. The CDR3 nucleotides are TGTGCCACCCGAGGACAGCACCAAGAGACCCAGTACTTC. The chain couples TRBV10-3 to TRBJ2-5; the D gene is possibly TRBD1 (6 bases). CDR3 length: 13 amino acids. CDR1 ENHRY and CDR2 SYGVKD come from the germline V gene. The V end was cut by 10 bases, the J end by 0 bases, with 12 bases between.

This chain links TRBV29-1 with TRBJ2-5; the match to TRBD1 covers 9 bases. The CDR3 is 13 amino acids. Germline CDR1 is SQVTM and CDR2 is ANQGSEA. Trimming at V came to 7 bases and at J to 6 bases, leaving 9 bases not matched to a gene. The CDR3 loop is CSAKGTGWKTQYF. Written as DNA, the CDR3 is TGCAGCGCAAAAGGGACAGGGTGGAAGACCCAGTACTTC.

This clonotype appeared once. V usage is TRBV5-3 and J usage is TRBJ1-4; D not resolved. TRBV5-3 is placed among ORFs of uncertain function. With 8 bases removed from V and 0 bases from J, the gap between germline ends came to 23 bases. CDR3 size: 18 residues. CDR3 loop: CASPSNLQVSTTNEKLFF. In nucleotides, the CDR3 is TGTGCCAGTCCCTCAAACCTCCAAGTCTCAACAACTAATGAAAAACTGTTTTTT.

This chain links TRBV10-3 with TRBJ2-3, with 9 bases that match TRBD2. The CDR3 is made up of 15 amino acids. V shed 5 bases, J shed 2 bases, and the junction held 5 bases outside the gene matches. Germline CDR1 ENHRY, CDR2 SYGVKD. In DNA form, the CDR3 reads TGTGCCATCAGTAACGCGGGGGGGAACACAGATACGCAGTATTTT. It codes for CAISNAGGNTDTQYF.

This chain connects TRBV7-9 to TRBJ2-1, with TRBD2 matching 8 bases. CDR1 is SEHNR and CDR2 is FQNEAQ in the germline V gene (reference sequence). Unmatched junction bases numbered 5, after V lost 2 bases and J lost 8 bases. The CDR3 is made up of 14 amino acids. CDR3 bases: TGTGCCAGCAGCTTATTCCGGGGGGGTGATGAGCAGTTCTTC. Translated: CASSLFRGGDEQFF.

This chain connects TRBV10-1 to TRBJ2-1, with D possibly matching TRBD2 (5 bases). Germline V gene lookup returns CDR1 WNHNN and CDR2 SYGVQD (reference sequence). This CDR3 contains 13 residues. The V end was cut by 3 bases, the J end by 6 bases, with 9 bases between. CDR3 region: CASSDRLANEQFF. The CDR3 nucleotides read TGCGCCAGCAGTGATCGTCTAGCCAATGAGCAGTTCTTC.

The chain employs TRBV12-3 or TRBV12-4 and TRBJ2-7; D possibly corresponds to TRBD1 (5 bases). The CDR3 has 15 amino acids. The V gene lost 0 bases and the J gene lost 2 bases, with 11 bases spanning the gap. The CDR3 loop is CASSLAQEFTYEQYF. CDR3 coding DNA: TGTGCCAGCAGTTTAGCACAGGAATTCACCTACGAGCAGTACTTC.

This clonotype came up a few times. CDR3 coding DNA: TGTGCCAGCAGTGGTGATCTGTCGGGTGAGCAGTACTTC. Protein: CASSGDLSGEQYF. The chain employs TRBV6-4 and TRBJ2-7; D unclear. This CDR3 contains 13 residues. Per the germline V gene, CDR1 is MRHNA and CDR2 is SNTAGT. Trimming removed 4 bases from V and 7 bases from J, with 14 bases in between.

The CDR3 sequence: CASSLISYGYTF. The CDR3 bases are TGTGCCAGCAGTCTCATATCTTATGGCTACACCTTC. The V gene is TRBV12-3 or TRBV12-4, the J gene TRBJ1-2; the D is unclear. Trimming removed 5 bases at V and 5 bases at J, with 9 bases between. The CDR3 length is 12 residues.

This clonotype was seen many times. This rearrangement joins TRBV4-1 to TRBJ2-4; the match to TRBD2 covers 7 bases. The CDR3 totals 19 residues. V lost 0 bases and J lost 0; bases outside the gene matches: 11. Germline V gene sequence: CDR1 MGHRA, CDR2 YSYEKL. For the CDR3, the DNA is TGCGCCAGCAGCCAAGACGGGGTAGCGGGTGATCTAGCCAAAAACATTCAGTACTTC. Protein product: CASSQDGVAGDLAKNIQYF.

The count of this clonotype is one. The V call is TRBV7-8, the J call TRBJ2-7, with a weak D call TRBD1 (6 bases). V shed 1 base and J shed 7 bases, with 11 bases lying between them. The CDR3 is 13 residues long. Germline CDR1 reads SGHVS; CDR2 reads FQNEAQ. The CDR3 nucleotides are TGTGCCAGCAGCTTAGGGGACACTCTTGAGCAGTACTTC. Its protein is CASSLGDTLEQYF. The full variable domain, rest sourced from reference TRBV7-8 and TRBJ2-7, is GAGVSQSPRYKVAKRGQDVALRCDPISGHVSLFWYQQALGQGPEFLTYFQNEAQLDKSGLPSDRFFAERPEGSVSTLKIQRTQQEDSAVYLCASSLGDTLEQYFGPGTRLTVT.

The sample holds a few counts of this clonotype. The V call is TRBV29-1, the J call TRBJ2-7, with D possibly being TRBD2 (7 bases). V lost 0 bases and J 7 bases, leaving 13 bases between the germline ends. This CDR3 comprises 13 residues. Germline CDR1 reads SQVTM; CDR2 reads ANQGSEA. This chain's CDR3 is CSVEDGGAGEQYF. The DNA of the CDR3 is TGCAGCGTTGAAGATGGGGGGGCAGGGGAGCAGTACTTC.

This clonotype was seen a handful of times. This chain uses TRBV6-5 with TRBJ2-1; D is perhaps TRBD2 (5 bases). The CDR3 length is 16 residues. Trimming took 2 bases from V and 9 from J, leaving 20 bases between them. Germline loops: CDR1 MNHEY, CDR2 SVGAGI. The CDR3 region is CASSYVGSLGGGEQFF. The DNA for the CDR3 is TGTGCCAGCAGTTACGTGGGGAGTCTAGGCGGCGGTGAGCAGTTCTTC.

The CDR3 protein is CSAPSGTLNQPQHF. The CDR3 DNA is TGCAGTGCCCCCTCGGGAACCCTCAATCAGCCCCAGCATTTT. The J gene is TRBJ1-5, the V gene TRBV20-1; D gene uncertain. V lost 6 bases and J 3 bases, leaving 15 bases between the germline ends. Germline lookup yields CDR1 DFQATT and CDR2 SNEGSKA (reference sequence). CDR3 length: 14 amino acids.

This sequence joins TRBV6-2 or TRBV6-3 and TRBJ2-7, with a tentative D call TRBD1 (5 bases). From germline, CDR1 is MNHEY and CDR2 SVGEGT. Trimming took 7 bases from V and 4 from J, leaving 14 bases between them. The CDR3 sequence is 13 residues long. The CDR3 spells CASKDSTKYEQYF. DNA for the CDR3: TGTGCCAGCAAAGACAGTACCAAATACGAGCAGTACTTC.

The V gene is TRBV5-1, the J gene TRBJ2-2, with no clear D. The germline V gene has CDR1 SGHRS and CDR2 YFSETQ. V was cut by 2 bases and J by 0 bases, with 11 bases left in between. The CDR3 has 16 amino acids. CDR3 protein: CASSFRRDPNTGELFF. The CDR3 DNA follows: TGCGCCAGCAGCTTTCGGCGTGACCCGAACACCGGGGAGCTGTTTTTT.

This clonotype was observed at least ten times. The chain couples TRBV20-1 to TRBJ1-2; TRBD1 might be the D (5 bases). Germline CDR1 DFQATT, CDR2 SNEGSKA (reference sequence). This CDR3 region has 15 residues. Trimming shortened V by 2 bases and J by 5 bases, and 18 bases separated the two germline ends. The CDR3 is CSARPLDRDGYGYTF. Here the CDR3 DNA reads TGCAGTGCTAGACCACTAGACCGGGACGGATATGGCTACACCTTC.

J is TRBJ2-7 and V is TRBV5-1; 9 bases agree with TRBD1. Germline-derived CDR1 and CDR2 are SGHRS and YFSETQ. V lost 4 bases and J lost 0; bases outside the gene matches: 8. The CDR3 covers 16 residues. Here the CDR3 DNA reads TGCGCCAGCAGCGCGAGGCCGGGACAGGGCTCCTACGAGCAGTACTTC. It specifies CASSARPGQGSYEQYF.

This clonotype was seen only a few times. This chain joins TRBV4-2 and TRBJ2-3; tentatively, D is TRBD1 (6 bases). Germline V CDR1 and CDR2: LGHNA, YNFKEQ. The ends were cut back, 0 bases at V and 4 bases at J, with 11 bases in the middle. This CDR3 is built from 15 residues. The CDR3 DNA sequence: TGTGCCAGCAGCCAAGATTTGGCAGGGGCAGATACGCAGTATTTT. Amino acids: CASSQDLAGADTQYF.

The chain joins TRBV20-1 to TRBJ1-1; unclear D gene. CDR1 and CDR2 (germline): DFQATT, SNEGSKA (reference sequence). V lost 0 bases and J lost 1, with 21 bases in between. The CDR3 spans 18 residues. CDR3: CSARDRSARSVGNTEAFF. CDR3 DNA sequence: TGCAGTGCTAGAGATCGTTCTGCGCGCTCGGTTGGGAACACTGAAGCTTTCTTT.